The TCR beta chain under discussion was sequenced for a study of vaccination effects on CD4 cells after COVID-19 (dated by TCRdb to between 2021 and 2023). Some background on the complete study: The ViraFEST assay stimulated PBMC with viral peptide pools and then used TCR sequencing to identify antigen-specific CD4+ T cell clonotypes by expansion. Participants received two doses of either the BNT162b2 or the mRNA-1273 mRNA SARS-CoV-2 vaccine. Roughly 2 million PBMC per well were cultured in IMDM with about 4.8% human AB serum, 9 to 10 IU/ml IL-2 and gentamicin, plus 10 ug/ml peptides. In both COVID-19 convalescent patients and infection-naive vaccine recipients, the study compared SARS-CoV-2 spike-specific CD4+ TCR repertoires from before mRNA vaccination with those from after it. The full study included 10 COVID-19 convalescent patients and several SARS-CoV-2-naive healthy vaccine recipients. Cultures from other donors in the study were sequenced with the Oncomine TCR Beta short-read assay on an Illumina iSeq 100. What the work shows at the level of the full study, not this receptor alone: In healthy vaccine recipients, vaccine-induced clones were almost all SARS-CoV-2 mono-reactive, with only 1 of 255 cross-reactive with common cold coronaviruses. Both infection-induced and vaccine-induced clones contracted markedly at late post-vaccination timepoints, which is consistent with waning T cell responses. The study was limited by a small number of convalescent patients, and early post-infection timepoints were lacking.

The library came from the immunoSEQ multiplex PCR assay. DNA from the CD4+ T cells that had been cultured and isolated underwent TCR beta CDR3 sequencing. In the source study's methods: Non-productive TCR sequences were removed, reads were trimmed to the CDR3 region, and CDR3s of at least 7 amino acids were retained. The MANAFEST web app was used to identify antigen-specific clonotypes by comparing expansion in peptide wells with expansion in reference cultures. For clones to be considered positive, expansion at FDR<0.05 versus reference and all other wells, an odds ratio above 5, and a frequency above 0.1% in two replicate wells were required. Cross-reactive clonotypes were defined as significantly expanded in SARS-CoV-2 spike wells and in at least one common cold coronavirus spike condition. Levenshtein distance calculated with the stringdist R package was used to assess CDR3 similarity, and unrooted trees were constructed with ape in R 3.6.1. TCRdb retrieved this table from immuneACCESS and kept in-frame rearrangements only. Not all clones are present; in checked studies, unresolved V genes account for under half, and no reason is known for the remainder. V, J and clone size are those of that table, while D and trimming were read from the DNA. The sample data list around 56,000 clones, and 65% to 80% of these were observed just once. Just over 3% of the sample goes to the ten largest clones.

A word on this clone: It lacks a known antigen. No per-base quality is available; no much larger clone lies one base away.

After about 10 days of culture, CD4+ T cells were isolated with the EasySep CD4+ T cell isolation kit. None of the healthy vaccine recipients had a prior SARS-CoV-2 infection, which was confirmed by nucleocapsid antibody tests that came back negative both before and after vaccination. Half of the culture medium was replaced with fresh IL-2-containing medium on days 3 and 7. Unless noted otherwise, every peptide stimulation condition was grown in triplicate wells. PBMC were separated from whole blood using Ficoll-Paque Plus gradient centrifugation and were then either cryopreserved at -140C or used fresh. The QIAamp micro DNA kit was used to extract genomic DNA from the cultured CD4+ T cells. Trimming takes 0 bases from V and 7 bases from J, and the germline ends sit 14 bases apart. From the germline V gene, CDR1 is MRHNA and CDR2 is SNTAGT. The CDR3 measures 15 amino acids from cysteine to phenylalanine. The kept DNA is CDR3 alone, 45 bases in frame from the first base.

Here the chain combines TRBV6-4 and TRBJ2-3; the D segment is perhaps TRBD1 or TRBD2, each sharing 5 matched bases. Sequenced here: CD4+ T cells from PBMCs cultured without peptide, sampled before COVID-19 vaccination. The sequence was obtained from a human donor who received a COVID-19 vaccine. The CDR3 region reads CASSDSGRAHHTQYF. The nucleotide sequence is TGTGCCAGCAGTGACTCGGGACGGGCGCACCATACGCAGTATTTT.